The entry below describes one T cell receptor beta chain. Its specificity is unknown. The sample is drawn from a study of OX40 agonist ivuxolimab in advanced cancers. At the level of the study: Three patients showed partial responses: one hepatocellular carcinoma and two cutaneous melanoma cases.

Looked up from germline, CDR1 is WSHSY and CDR2 is SAAADI. The CDR3 is 13 amino acids. Trimming took 5 bases from V and 6 from J, leaving 13 bases between them. Study outcomes and limitations: Partial responders treated at 0.1-3.0 mg/kg exhibited clonal expansion among the lowest measured. Dose levels from 0.1 to 3.0 mg/kg saw CD4+ and CD8+ blood T cells expand clonally by week 6. The mean number of expanded clones was higher in CD8+ T cells than in CD4+.

Generated by immunoSEQ multiplex PCR, the TCRdb table keeps only in-frame clones and is missing some. Seen here are about 83,000 clones, 80% to 90% observed once, and the top ten hold more than 1.5%. This chain links TRBV10-2 with TRBJ1-1; the D gene is possibly TRBD1 (5 bases). The sample consisted of CD4+ or CD8+ T cells sorted from blood, taken in a trial of the OX40 agonist ivuxolimab. The receptor was derived from an adult with an advanced solid tumor such as melanoma, head and neck, liver or kidney cancer. CDR3 in amino acids: CASSHGGDAEAFF. The CDR3 nucleotides are TGCGCCAGCAGTCACGGGGGGGACGCTGAAGCTTTCTTT.